These 8 T cell receptor beta chains share one sample of origin, sequenced in a study of OX40 agonist ivuxolimab in advanced cancers. Profiled with immunoSEQ multiplex PCR; TCRdb holds only in-frame clones, not every one. The table lists 25,000 to 35,000 clones, roughly 79% of them singletons, with roughly 30% in the top ten. Sequences were derived from CD4+ or CD8+ T cells sorted from blood, sampled in a trial of the OX40 agonist ivuxolimab. The source is an adult with an advanced solid tumor such as melanoma, head and neck, liver or kidney cancer.

V usage is TRBV6-1 and J usage is TRBJ2-7; 10 nucleotides align to TRBD1. CDR1 and CDR2 from the germline V gene are MNHNS and SASEGT. The CDR3 extends over 14 amino acids. The J segment lost 5 bases and the V segment lost 3 bases, leaving 4 bases of the junction unmatched. The CDR3 bases are TGTGCCAGCAGTGATCTAGGGACAGGGGACGAGCAGTACTTC. Translating gives CASSDLGTGDEQYF.

The J gene is TRBJ2-5, the V gene TRBV28; possibly TRBD2 for D (5 bases). The CDR3 is 14 residues long. V lost 3 bases, J lost 4 bases, and 12 bases lay in between. The germline V gene encodes CDR1 MDHEN and CDR2 SYDVKM. The CDR3 loop reads CASSFSGVGETQYF. The CDR3 DNA sequence: TGTGCCAGCAGTTTCTCCGGGGTCGGAGAGACCCAGTACTTC.

The chain has TRBV25-1 and TRBJ2-3; 12 nucleotides match TRBD2. V gave up 1 base and J gave up 5 bases; unmatched junction bases: 7. The V gene's germline CDR1 is MGHDK and CDR2 SYGVNS. The CDR3 length is 17 residues. The DNA for the CDR3 is TGTGCCAGCAGTGAATGGCTAGCGGGGGGGCGTGGAGATACGCAGTATTTT. This gives the protein CASSEWLAGGRGDTQYF.

The gene calls are TRBV5-6 and TRBJ2-1; TRBD1 might be the D (5 bases). The CDR3 spans 13 residues. Germline assignment: CDR1 SGHDT and CDR2 YYEEEE. Trimming stripped 4 bases from V and 4 bases from J, with 9 bases between. This chain's CDR3 is CASSTDKYNEQFF. CDR3 sequence (DNA): TGTGCCAGCAGCACGGACAAATACAATGAGCAGTTCTTC.

The genes are TRBV5-6 and TRBJ2-5, with D possibly being TRBD2 (6 bases). Germline CDR1 reads SGHDT; CDR2 reads YYEEEE. CDR3 length equals 13 residues. Trimming stripped 2 bases from V and 5 bases from J, with 10 bases between. CDR3: CASSFRGSETQYF. The DNA of the CDR3 is TGTGCCAGCAGCTTCCGGGGGTCGGAGACCCAGTACTTC.

The chain is built from TRBV5-1 and TRBJ2-7; D could derive from TRBD1 or TRBD2 (5 bases each). Trimming pared 0 bases from V and 4 bases from J, leaving 11 bases between. Per the germline V gene, CDR1 is SGHRS and CDR2 is YFSETQ. The CDR3 is 14 amino acids. Here the CDR3 reads CASSLVGTGYEQYF. DNA for the CDR3: TGCGCCAGCAGCTTGGTAGGGACGGGATACGAGCAGTACTTC.

The chain has TRBV25-1 and TRBJ2-5, with 8 bases identical to TRBD2. Germline CDR1 MGHDK, CDR2 SYGVNS. V lost 2 bases and J lost 2; bases outside the gene matches: 4. The CDR3 consists of 15 residues. The CDR3 is CASSEGLAEQETQYF. CDR3 in DNA: TGTGCCAGCAGTGAAGGACTAGCCGAACAAGAGACCCAGTACTTC.

This chain uses TRBV5-6 with TRBJ1-3; D gene uncertain. Trimming removed 4 bases at V and 0 bases at J, with 5 bases between. The CDR3 has 13 amino acids. Germline CDR1 is SGHDT and CDR2 is YYEEEE. For the CDR3, the DNA is TGTGCCAGCAGCACATACTCTGGAAACACCATATATTTT. This translates into CASSTYSGNTIYF.